A single sample gave rise to the 6 T cell receptor beta chains below, sequenced in a study of regulatory T cells in long-lasting Graves disease. Time point specified: persistent/refractory GD, antithyroid drugs over 5 years with positive TRAb. RNA extracted from PBMCs served as the sequencing template. Assembly of TCR beta libraries relied on iRepertoire HTBI primers together with Arm-PCR of CDR3 regions. TCRdb used MiXCR to reprocess the multiplex PCR reads, holding one entry per CDR3 protein. The data hold under 450,000 distinct CDR3 sequences, with around 22% observed a single time. The source was peripheral blood mononuclear cells (PBMCs), collected when the disease was refractory, from a patient treated with antithyroid drugs. Every receptor here comes from a female donor with Graves disease.

This clonotype was seen many times. The chain uses TRBV28 and TRBJ2-4; no clear D. This CDR3 has 15 residues. Germline CDR1 and CDR2: MDHEN and SYDVKM. V was clipped by 5 bases and J by 0 bases, with 11 bases between them. The CDR3 loop is CASSPFGKAKNIQYF. DNA of the CDR3: TGTGCCAGCAGTCCTTTTGGCAAAGCCAAAAACATTCAGTACTTC.

This chain joins TRBV20-1 and TRBJ2-7; 11 bases map to TRBD2. CDR1 and CDR2 from the germline V gene are DFQATT and SNEGSKA (reference sequence). V dropped 5 bases and J dropped 5; count of bases not matched to a gene: 8. This CDR3 contains 14 residues. The CDR3 coding sequence is TGCAGTGCTGCGACTAGCGGGATTAACGACGAGCAGTACTTC. This gives the protein CSAATSGINDEQYF.

This clonotype has more than one count but fewer than ten. The chain has TRBV28 and TRBJ1-5, with D perhaps matching TRBD1 (5 bases). Trimming shortened V by 5 bases and J by 9 bases, and 14 bases separated the two germline ends. There are 13 residues in the CDR3. Germline CDR1 MDHEN, CDR2 SYDVKM. CDR3 coding DNA: TGTGCCAGCAGTCCGACCGGGACTCGGCCCCAGCATTTT. It translates to CASSPTGTRPQHF.

This clonotype has at least ten counts. The chain couples TRBV4-2 to TRBJ1-2; D ambiguous. The germline V gene has CDR1 LGHNA and CDR2 YNFKEQ. The V end lost 0 bases, the J end lost 5 bases, and 10 bases lay between the germline ends. CDR3 length equals 14 residues. CDR3: CASSQDFGEYGYTF. The CDR3 coding sequence is TGTGCCAGCAGCCAAGATTTCGGGGAGTATGGCTACACCTTC.

Many counts were recorded for this clonotype. The chain carries TRBV7-3 and TRBJ2-5, with 7 bases lining up with TRBD2. Trimming at V came to 6 bases and at J to 4 bases, leaving 2 bases not matched to a gene. Germline CDR1 is SGHTA and CDR2 is FQGTGA. This CDR3 is 12 amino acids long. DNA of the CDR3: TGTGCCAGCAGTACGGGAGGAGAGACCCAGTACTTC. Protein: CASSTGGETQYF.

The sample holds a few counts of this clonotype. The rearrangement links TRBV7-2 to TRBJ2-5; 10 positions agree with TRBD1. Germline CDR1 reads SGHTA; CDR2 reads FQGNSA. J gave up 5 bases and V 6 bases, and 12 bases lay outside the gene matches. CDR3 length: 16 amino acids. The CDR3 reads CASSSPKTGGWETQYF. The CDR3 DNA is TGTGCCAGCAGTTCCCCGAAGACAGGGGGCTGGGAGACCCAGTACTTC.